This TCR beta chain is from a study of shared clonotypes between healthy human individuals. Across the study: Donors had three CD4 naive, three CD4 memory, two CD8 naive and one CD8 memory plate apiece. Findings and caveats of the study: Clonotypes shared by all four donors outscored non-shared clonotypes in generation probability. Richness estimates generally favored naive over memory subsets.

Naive CD8 cells lacked CD45RO, underwent positive selection for CCR7 and left out terminally differentiated effector memory CD45RA+ cells. V shed 4 bases, J shed 3 bases, and the junction held 10 bases outside the gene matches. Germline assignment: CDR1 SGHRS and CDR2 YFSETQ. CDR3 length: 15 residues. As for this clone: Its antigen remains unknown.

The data were produced by immunoSEQ multiplex PCR, yet TCRdb's version contains in-frame clones alone and is incomplete. The sample lists about 2.2 million clones, 85% to 95% occurring once. The TCR originated in a man aged 18 to 29 in good health. Some clones in this sample may be carry-over from other donors' samples. Sequenced sample: naive CD8+ T cells from PBMCs. The rearrangement links TRBV5-1 to TRBJ2-7; 7 bases align to TRBD1. The CDR3, as DNA: TGCGCCAGCAGCCCCGGGACAGCCATTTACTACGAGCAGTACTTC. It encodes CASSPGTAIYYEQYF.